This record covers a single TCR beta chain. The data were obtained in a study of blood T cell repertoires in COVID-19. Per the original data handling: Estimation of nucleated cell counts relied on the amplification of reference gene primers. Sequencing used immunoSEQ multiplex PCR; TCRdb keeps in-frame clones, though not all of them. The V and J calls and clone size are taken from that table; D and trimming were inferred from the DNA. The sample has under 150,000 clones, 84% seen once. Germline CDR1 SGDLS, CDR2 YYNGEE. J gave up 3 bases and V 3 bases, and 5 bases lay outside the gene matches. This CDR3 has 15 residues.

The sequence came from an elderly woman with acute or convalescent COVID-19. V is TRBV9 and J is TRBJ2-3; 9 bases agree with TRBD1. Sequenced: peripheral blood. In DNA, the CDR3 is TGTGCCAGCAGCGGTTGGGACAGGGAGACAGATACGCAGTATTTT. Its translation: CASSGWDRETDTQYF. Full variable domain (rest looked up from reference TRBV9 and TRBJ2-3): DSGVTQTPKHLITATGQRVTLRCSPRSGDLSVYWYQQSLDQGLQFLIQYYNGEERAKGNILERFSAQQFPDLHSELNLSSLELGDSALYFCASSGWDRETDTQYFGPGTRLTVL.